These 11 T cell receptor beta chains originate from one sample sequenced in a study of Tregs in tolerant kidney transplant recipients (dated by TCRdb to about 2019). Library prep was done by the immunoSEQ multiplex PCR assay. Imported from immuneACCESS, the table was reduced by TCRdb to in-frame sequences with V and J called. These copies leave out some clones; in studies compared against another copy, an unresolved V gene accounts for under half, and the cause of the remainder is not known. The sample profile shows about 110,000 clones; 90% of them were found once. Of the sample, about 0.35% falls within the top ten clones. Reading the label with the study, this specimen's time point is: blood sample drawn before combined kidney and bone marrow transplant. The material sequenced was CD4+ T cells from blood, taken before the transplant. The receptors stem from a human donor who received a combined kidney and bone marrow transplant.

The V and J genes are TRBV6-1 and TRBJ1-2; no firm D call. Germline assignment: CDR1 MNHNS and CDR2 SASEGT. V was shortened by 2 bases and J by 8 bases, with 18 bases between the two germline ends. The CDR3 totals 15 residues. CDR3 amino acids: CASSESPSGTGGYTF. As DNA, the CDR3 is TGTGCCAGCAGTGAATCCCCGAGCGGAACGGGGGGCTACACCTTC.

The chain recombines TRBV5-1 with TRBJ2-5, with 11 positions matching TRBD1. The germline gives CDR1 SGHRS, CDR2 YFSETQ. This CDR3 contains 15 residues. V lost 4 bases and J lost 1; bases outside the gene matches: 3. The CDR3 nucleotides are TGCGCCAGCAGCACCGGGACAGGGGGCCAAGAGACCCAGTACTTC. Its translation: CASSTGTGGQETQYF.

The chain's CDR3 is CASSLLRGESNQPQHF. Here the CDR3 DNA reads TGTGCCAGCAGCCTATTGCGGGGGGAAAGCAATCAGCCCCAGCATTTT. This chain connects TRBV7-7 to TRBJ1-5; tentatively, D is TRBD1 (5 bases). The CDR3 sequence is 16 residues long. V was shortened by 5 bases and J by 1 base, with 15 bases between the two germline ends. Germline V gene data show CDR1 as SSHAT and CDR2 as FNYEAQ (reference sequence).

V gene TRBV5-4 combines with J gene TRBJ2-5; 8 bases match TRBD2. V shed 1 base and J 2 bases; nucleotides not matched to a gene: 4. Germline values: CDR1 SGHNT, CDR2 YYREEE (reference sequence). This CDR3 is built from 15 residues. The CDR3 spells CASSLRIAGQETQYF. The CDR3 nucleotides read TGTGCCAGCAGCTTGAGGATAGCGGGGCAAGAGACCCAGTACTTC.

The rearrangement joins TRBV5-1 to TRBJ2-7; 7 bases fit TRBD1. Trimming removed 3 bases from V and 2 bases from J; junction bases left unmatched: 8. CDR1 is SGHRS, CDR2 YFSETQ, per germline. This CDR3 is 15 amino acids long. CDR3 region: CASSSSQGVTYEQYF. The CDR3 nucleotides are TGCGCCAGCAGCTCTAGTCAGGGGGTGACCTACGAGCAGTACTTC.

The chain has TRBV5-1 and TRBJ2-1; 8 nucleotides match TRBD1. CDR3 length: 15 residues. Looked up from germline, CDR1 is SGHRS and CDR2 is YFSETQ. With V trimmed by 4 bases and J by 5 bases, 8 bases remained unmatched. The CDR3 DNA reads TGCGCCAGCAGCGCCCGTACAGGGGGGAACAATGAGCAGTTCTTC. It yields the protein CASSARTGGNNEQFF. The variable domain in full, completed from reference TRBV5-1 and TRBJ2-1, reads KAGVTQTPRYLIKTRGQQVTLSCSPISGHRSVSWYQQTPGQGLQFLFEYFSETQRNKGNFPGRFSGRQFSNSRSEMNVSTLELGDSALYLCASSARTGGNNEQFFGPGTRLTVL.

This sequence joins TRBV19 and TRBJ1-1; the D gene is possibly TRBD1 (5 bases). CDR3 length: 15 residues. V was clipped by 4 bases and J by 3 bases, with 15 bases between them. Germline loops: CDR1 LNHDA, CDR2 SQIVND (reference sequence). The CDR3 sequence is CASSRFRESDTEAFF. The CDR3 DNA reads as TGTGCCAGTAGTAGGTTCAGGGAAAGCGACACTGAAGCTTTCTTT.

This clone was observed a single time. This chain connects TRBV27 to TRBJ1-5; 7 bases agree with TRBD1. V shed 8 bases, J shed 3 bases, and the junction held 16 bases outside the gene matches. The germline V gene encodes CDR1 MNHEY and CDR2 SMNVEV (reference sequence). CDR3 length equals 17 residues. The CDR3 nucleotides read TGTGCCAGCTGTAAGGGACAGAGGTCTTTTGACAATCAGCCCCAGCATTTT. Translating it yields CASCKGQRSFDNQPQHF.

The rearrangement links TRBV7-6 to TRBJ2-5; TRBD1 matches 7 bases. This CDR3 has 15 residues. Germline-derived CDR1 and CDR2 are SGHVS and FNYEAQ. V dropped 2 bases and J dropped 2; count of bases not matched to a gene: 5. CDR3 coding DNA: TGTGCCAGCAGCTTACGGCAGGGGGTTCAAGAGACCCAGTACTTC. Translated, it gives CASSLRQGVQETQYF.

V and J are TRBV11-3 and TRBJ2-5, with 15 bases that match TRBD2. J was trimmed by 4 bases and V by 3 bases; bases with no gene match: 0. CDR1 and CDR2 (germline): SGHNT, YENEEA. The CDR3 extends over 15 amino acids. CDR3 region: CASSLGLAGGETQYF. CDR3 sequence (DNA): TGTGCCAGCAGCTTGGGACTAGCGGGAGGAGAGACCCAGTACTTC.

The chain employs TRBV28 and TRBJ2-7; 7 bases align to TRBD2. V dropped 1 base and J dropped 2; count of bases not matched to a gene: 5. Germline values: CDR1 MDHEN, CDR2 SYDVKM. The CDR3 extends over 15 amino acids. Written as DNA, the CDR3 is TGTGCCAGCAGTTTATCGGGGGGATACGCCTACGAGCAGTACTTC. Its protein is CASSLSGGYAYEQYF.